The following is a TCR beta chain sequence with its context. Per the study methods: Cell counts per sample came from amplifying reference gene primers. The repertoire was sequenced with immunoSEQ multiplex PCR; TCRdb's copy has only in-frame clones and lacks some. V, J and clone size are those of that table, while D and trimming were read from the DNA. The table records 150,000 to 200,000 clones, 81% of them present only once. The data were obtained in a study of blood T cell repertoires in COVID-19. Overall study context: Collection of acute and convalescent COVID-19 samples took place in the United States, Italy and Spain. PBMCs, B-cell-depleted T cells, or T cells provided the cDNA or gDNA that made up the material.

This CDR3 is 15 amino acids long. Germline assignment: CDR1 SGHVS and CDR2 FQNEAQ. The V and J ends lost 1 base and 5 bases, in that order; junction bases with no gene match: 1. This receptor was identified in a man in his sixties with active or convalescent COVID-19. Sequenced material: peripheral blood. The V and J genes are TRBV7-8 and TRBJ1-5, with 11 bases lining up with TRBD1. CDR3 sequence reads: CASSLGTGGYQPQHF. The DNA of the CDR3 is TGTGCCAGCAGCTTAGGGACAGGGGGCTATCAGCCCCAGCATTTT.